The clone carrying this T cell receptor beta chain was counted many times. TCRdb redid the calling of the reads with MiXCR, one entry per CDR3 protein. Seen here are a few hundred thousand distinct CDR3 sequences, about a sixth observed once, and the top ten hold approximately 44%. This specimen comes from a study of T cell repertoires in cytomegalovirus infection. V lost 8 bases and J lost 2; bases outside the gene matches: 5. Per the germline V gene, CDR1 is SGHVS and CDR2 is FQNEAQ. The CDR3 is made up of 14 amino acids. This TCR came from a human donor in good health (CMV status not recorded). Some clones in this sample may be carry-over from other donors' samples. V gene TRBV7-8 combines with J gene TRBJ2-3; 9 positions agree with TRBD2. Sequenced sample: CD8+ T cells from PBMCs. DNA of the CDR3: TGTGCCAGCGGACTAGCGAGTAACACAGATACGCAGTATTTT. This sequence encodes CASGLASNTDTQYF. The full variable domain, with the rest looked up from reference TRBV7-8 and TRBJ2-3, is GAGVSQSPRYKVAKRGQDVALRCDPISGHVSLFWYQQALGQGPEFLTYFQNEAQLDKSGLPSDRFFAERPEGSVSTLKIQRTQQEDSAVYLCASGLASNTDTQYFGPGTRLTVL.